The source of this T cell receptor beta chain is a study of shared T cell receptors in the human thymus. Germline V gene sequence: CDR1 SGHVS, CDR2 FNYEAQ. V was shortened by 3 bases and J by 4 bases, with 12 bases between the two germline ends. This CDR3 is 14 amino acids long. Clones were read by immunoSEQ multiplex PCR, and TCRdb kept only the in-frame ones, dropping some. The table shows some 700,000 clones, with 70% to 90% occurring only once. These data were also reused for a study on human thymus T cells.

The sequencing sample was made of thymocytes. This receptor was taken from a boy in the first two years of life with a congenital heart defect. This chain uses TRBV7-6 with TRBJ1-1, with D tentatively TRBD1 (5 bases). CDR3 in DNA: TGTGCCAGCAGCTTGTCGCAGGGTAGCACTGAAGCTTTCTTT. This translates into CASSLSQGSTEAFF. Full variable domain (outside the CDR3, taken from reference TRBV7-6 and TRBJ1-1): GAGVSQSPRYKVTKRGQDVALRCDPISGHVSLYWYRQALGQGPEFLTYFNYEAQQDKSGLPNDRFSAERPEGSISTLTIQRTEQRDSAMYRCASSLSQGSTEAFFGQGTRLTVV.